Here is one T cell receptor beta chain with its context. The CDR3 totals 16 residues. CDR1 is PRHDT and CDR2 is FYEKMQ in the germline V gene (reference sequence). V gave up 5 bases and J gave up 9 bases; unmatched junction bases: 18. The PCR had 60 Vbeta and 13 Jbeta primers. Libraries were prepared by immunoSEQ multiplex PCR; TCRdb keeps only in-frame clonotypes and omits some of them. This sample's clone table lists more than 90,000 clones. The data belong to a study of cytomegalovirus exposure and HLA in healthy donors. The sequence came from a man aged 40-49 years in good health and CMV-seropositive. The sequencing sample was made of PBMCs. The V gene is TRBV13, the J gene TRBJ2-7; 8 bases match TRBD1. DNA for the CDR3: TGTGCCAGCAGCCCTTATTGGCAGGGGGCATCCCCAGGGCAGTACTTC. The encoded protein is CASSPYWQGASPGQYF.